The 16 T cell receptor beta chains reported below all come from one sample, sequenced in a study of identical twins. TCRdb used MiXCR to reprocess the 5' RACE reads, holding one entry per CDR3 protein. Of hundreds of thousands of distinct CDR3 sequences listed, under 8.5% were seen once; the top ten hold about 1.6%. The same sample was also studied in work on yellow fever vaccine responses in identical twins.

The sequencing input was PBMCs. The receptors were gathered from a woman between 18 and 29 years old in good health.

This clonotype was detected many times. The CDR3 coding sequence is TGCAGTGTCGTGGGACAGCTCTCCTACGAGCAGTACTTC. Its protein product is CSVVGQLSYEQYF. This chain joins TRBV20-1 and TRBJ2-7; 7 bases are shared with TRBD1. Germline V gene lookup returns CDR1 DFQATT and CDR2 SNEGSKA (reference sequence). V lost 7 bases to trimming and J lost 0 bases; unmatched junction nucleotides: 6. This CDR3 comprises 13 residues.

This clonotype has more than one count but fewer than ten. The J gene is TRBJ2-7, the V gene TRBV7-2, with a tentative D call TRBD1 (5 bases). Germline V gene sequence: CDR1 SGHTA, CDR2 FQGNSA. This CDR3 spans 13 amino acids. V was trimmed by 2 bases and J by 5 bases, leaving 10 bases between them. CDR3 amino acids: CASSLIRADEQYF. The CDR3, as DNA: TGTGCCAGCAGCTTAATCAGGGCGGACGAGCAGTACTTC.

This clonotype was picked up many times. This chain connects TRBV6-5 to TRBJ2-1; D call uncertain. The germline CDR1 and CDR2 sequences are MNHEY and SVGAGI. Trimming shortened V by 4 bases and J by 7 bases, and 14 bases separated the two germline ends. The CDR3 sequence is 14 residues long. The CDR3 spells CASSSGPARNEQFF. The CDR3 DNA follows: TGTGCCAGCAGTTCCGGCCCCGCTAGGAATGAGCAGTTCTTC.

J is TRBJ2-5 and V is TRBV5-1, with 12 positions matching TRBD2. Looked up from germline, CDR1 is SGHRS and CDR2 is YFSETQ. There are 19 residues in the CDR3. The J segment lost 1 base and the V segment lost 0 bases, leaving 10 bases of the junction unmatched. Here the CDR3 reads CASSLGRTSGTYLQETQYF. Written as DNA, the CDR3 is TGCGCCAGCAGCTTGGGCCGGACTAGCGGGACGTATCTCCAAGAGACCCAGTACTTC. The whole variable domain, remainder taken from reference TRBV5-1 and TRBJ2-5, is KAGVTQTPRYLIKTRGQQVTLSCSPISGHRSVSWYQQTPGQGLQFLFEYFSETQRNKGNFPGRFSGRQFSNSRSEMNVSTLELGDSALYLCASSLGRTSGTYLQETQYFGPGTRLLVL.

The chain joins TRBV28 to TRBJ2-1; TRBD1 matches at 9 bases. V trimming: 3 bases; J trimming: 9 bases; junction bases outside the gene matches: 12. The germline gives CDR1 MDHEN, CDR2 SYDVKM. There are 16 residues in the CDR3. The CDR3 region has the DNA TGTGCCAGCAGTTTCGAGAGGACAGGGGTGGACCTTGAGCAGTTCTTC. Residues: CASSFERTGVDLEQFF.

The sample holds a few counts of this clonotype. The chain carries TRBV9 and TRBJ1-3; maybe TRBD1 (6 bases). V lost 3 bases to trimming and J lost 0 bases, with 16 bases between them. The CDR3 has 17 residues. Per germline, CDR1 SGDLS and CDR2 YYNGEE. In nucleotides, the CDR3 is TGTGCCAGCAGCGCGATGACAGGCTTTAGCTCTGGAAACACCATATATTTT. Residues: CASSAMTGFSSGNTIYF.

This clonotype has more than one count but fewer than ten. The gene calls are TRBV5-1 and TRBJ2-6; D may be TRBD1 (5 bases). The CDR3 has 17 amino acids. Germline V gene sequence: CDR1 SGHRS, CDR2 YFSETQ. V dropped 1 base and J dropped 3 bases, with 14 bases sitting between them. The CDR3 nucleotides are TGCGCCAGCAGCTTGTCACTCACAGGTGTTGGGGCCAACGTCCTGACTTTC. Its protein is CASSLSLTGVGANVLTF.

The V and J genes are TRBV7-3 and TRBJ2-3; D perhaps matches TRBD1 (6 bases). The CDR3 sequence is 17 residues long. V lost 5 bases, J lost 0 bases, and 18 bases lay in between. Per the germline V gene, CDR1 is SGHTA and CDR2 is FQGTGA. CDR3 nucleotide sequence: TGTGCCAGCAGCCAAAACCCCGGACAGACTAGCACAGATACGCAGTATTTT. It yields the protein CASSQNPGQTSTDTQYF.

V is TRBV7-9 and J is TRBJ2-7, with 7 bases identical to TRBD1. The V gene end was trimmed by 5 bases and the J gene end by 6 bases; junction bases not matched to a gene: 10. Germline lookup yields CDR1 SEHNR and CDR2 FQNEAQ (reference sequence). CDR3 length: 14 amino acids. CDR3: CASSAIQGFGEQYF. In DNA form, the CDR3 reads TGTGCCAGCAGCGCCATACAGGGGTTCGGCGAGCAGTACTTC.

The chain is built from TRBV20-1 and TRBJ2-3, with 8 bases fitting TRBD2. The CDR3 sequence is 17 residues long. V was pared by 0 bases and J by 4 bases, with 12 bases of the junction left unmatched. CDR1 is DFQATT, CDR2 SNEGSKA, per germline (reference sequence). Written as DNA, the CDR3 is TGCAGTGCTAGAGACCGACGGACCCCGCGGGGGGCAGATACGCAGTATTTT. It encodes CSARDRRTPRGADTQYF.

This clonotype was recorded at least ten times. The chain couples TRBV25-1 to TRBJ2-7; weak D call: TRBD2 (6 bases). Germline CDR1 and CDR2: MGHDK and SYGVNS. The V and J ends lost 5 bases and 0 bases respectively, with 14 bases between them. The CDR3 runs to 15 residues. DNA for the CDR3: TGTGCCAGCAGTCAGGTGGCTAGCGACTCCTACGAGCAGTACTTC. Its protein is CASSQVASDSYEQYF.

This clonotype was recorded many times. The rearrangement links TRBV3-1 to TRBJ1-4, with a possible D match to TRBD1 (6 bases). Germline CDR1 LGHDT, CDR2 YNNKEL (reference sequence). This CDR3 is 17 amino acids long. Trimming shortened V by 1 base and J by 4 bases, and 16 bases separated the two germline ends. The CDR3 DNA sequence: TGTGCCAGCAGCCAAGGCGGAGCACAGGGCTTTAATGAAAAACTGTTTTTT. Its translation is CASSQGGAQGFNEKLFF.

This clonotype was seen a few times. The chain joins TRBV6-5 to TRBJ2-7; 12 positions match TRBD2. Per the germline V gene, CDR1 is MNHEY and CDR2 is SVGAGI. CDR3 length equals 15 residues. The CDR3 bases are TGTGCCAGCAGTTCAGGACTAGCGGGGTCCTTCGAGCAGTACGTC. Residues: CASSSGLAGSFEQYV.

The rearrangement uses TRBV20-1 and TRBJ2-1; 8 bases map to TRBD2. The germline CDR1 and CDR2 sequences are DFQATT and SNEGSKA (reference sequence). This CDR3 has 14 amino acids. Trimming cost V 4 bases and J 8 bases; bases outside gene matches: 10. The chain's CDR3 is CSAMVAGLRDEQFF. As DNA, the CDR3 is TGCAGTGCTATGGTAGCGGGACTTCGGGATGAGCAGTTCTTC.

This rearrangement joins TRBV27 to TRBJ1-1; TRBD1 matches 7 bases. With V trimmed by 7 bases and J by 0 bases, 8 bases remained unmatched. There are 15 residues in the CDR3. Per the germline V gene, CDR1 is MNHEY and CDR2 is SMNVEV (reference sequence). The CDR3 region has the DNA TGTGCCAGCACCCGACAGGGAACAATGAACACTGAAGCTTTCTTT. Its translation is CASTRQGTMNTEAFF.

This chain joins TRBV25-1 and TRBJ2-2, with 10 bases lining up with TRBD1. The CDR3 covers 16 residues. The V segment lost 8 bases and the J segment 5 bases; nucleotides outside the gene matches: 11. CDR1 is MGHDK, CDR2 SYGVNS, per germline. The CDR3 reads CASRLGGQGWTGELFF. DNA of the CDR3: TGTGCCAGCCGCCTAGGGGGACAGGGGTGGACCGGGGAGCTGTTTTTT.